This T cell receptor (beta chain) was retrieved from a study of blood T cell repertoires in COVID-19. Study as a whole: Whether acute or convalescent, the COVID-19 samples came from the United States, Italy and Spain. Sources were T cells, B-cell-depleted T cells, or PBMCs; the material itself was cDNA or gDNA.

Source study methods: Nucleated cell number was recorded as an estimate derived from reference gene primer amplification. This table comes from immunoSEQ multiplex PCR, and its TCRdb copy is limited to in-frame clones, with some not included. The DNA was the basis for D and trimming; V, J and clone size are from that table. This sample has approximately 140,000 clones, with 65% to 80% found just once. Trimming removed 4 bases from V and 13 bases from J, with 14 bases in between. Germline V gives CDR1 SGHDN, CDR2 FVKESK. The CDR3 consists of 12 residues. This clonotype was sampled from a man over 45 with acute or convalescent COVID-19. V usage is TRBV14 and J usage is TRBJ2-1; a weak D match, TRBD1 (6 bases). The specimen sequenced was peripheral blood. The CDR3 DNA follows: TGTGCCAGCAGCCGGGACACGGGCTTCCAGTTCTTC. Protein product: CASSRDTGFQFF. The whole variable domain, filled in from reference TRBV14 and TRBJ2-1, reads EAGVTQFPSHSVIEKGQTVTLRCDPISGHDNLYWYRRVMGKEIKFLLHFVKESKQDESGMPNNRFLAERTGGTYSTLKVQPAELEDSGVYFCASSRDTGFQFFGPGTRLTVL.